This T cell receptor beta chain was identified during a study of beta chain features in type 1 diabetes. About this clone: No antigen is known for it. Other nucleotide sequences from this sample produce the same CDR3.

Purity (above 95%) was reached by all sorted populations. cDNA synthesis used the whole RNA isolate, giving expressed TCRB sequences. This table comes from immunoSEQ multiplex PCR, and its TCRdb copy is limited to in-frame clones, with some not included. The sample has 680,000 or so clones; 13% are singletons. Points from the study as a whole: Patients' naive, central memory and Treg TCRB repertoires seemed closer to one another than those of healthy donors. TCRB CDR3s were moderately but significantly shorter in Type 1 diabetes patients in all four CD4+ subsets. Possibly, sequencing cDNA over-represented cells that had high TCR expression levels.

The sequence was collected from a man between 18 and 29 years old with type 1 diabetes. The sequenced sample was naive CD4+ T cells from blood.

The CDR3 region has the DNA TGTGCCAGCAGCTTAAATTCACCCCTCCACTTT. Residues: CASSLNSPLHF. V usage is TRBV7-9 and J usage is TRBJ1-6; D unclear. CDR1 SEHNR and CDR2 FQNEAQ come from the germline V gene (reference sequence). The CDR3 has 11 amino acids. Trimming took off 2 bases at V and 7 bases at J, with 0 bases between the two ends.